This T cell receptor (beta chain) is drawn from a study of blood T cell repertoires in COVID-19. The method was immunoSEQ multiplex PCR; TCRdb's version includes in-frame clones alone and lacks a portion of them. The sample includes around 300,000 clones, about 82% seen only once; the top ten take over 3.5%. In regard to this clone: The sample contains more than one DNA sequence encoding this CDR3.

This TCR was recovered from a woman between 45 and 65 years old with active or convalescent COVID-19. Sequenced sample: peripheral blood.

The CDR3 protein is CATSDPQGAGETQYF. The CDR3 nucleotides are TGTGCCACCAGTGATCCACAGGGGGCAGGGGAGACCCAGTACTTC. The chain uses TRBV24-1 and TRBJ2-5, with 9 bases identical to TRBD1. V shed 3 bases and J 5 bases; nucleotides not matched to a gene: 6. The CDR3 sequence is 15 residues long. Germline values: CDR1 KGHDR, CDR2 SFDVKD.